This is a list of T cell receptor beta chains from one sample in a study of human T cells and chemical hapten exposure. TCRdb recomputed calls from the RACE reads with MiXCR, one row per CDR3 protein. Among 95,000 or so distinct CDR3 sequences listed, roughly a tenth were seen once. Source: whole blood, taken in connection with sensitization to the hapten diphenylcyclopropenone (DPC). The receptors shown here come from a man aged 40-55 years with alopecia areata. Some clones in this sample may be carry-over from other donors' samples. Each CDR3 is given with its conserved first and last residue. A D gene is named only where the DNA matches it firmly. A row's size may be missing; if present it is once, few, many or a size class.

J: TRBJ2-5; V: TRBV9; D: -; length: 16; size: few; DNA: TGTGCCAGCAGCCCGCGCCCGGACAGGCGGGGGGAGACCCAGTACTTC; CDR3: CASSPRPDRRGETQYF
J: TRBJ1-1; V: TRBV30; D: TRBD1; length: 15; size: few; DNA: TGTGCCTGGAGTAATCCCGGGACAGGGCTTACTGAAGCTTTCTTT; CDR3: CAWSNPGTGLTEAFF
J: TRBJ1-1; V: TRBV9; D: -; length: 13; size: few; DNA: TGTGCCAGCAGCGTAGAAGGGAACACTGAAGCTTTCTTT; CDR3: CASSVEGNTEAFF
J: TRBJ2-7; V: TRBV6-1; D: -; length: 16; size: -; DNA: TGTGCCAGCAGTGAAGAGGGCAGGGGAAGCTCCTACGAGCAGTACTTC; CDR3: CASSEEGRGSSYEQYF
J: TRBJ2-5; V: TRBV20-1; D: TRBD1; length: 15; size: many; DNA: TGCAGTGCTAGAGATCCCCTGGGACAGCAAGAGACCCAGTACTTC; CDR3: CSARDPLGQQETQYF
J: TRBJ2-1; V: TRBV20-1; D: TRBD1; length: 13; size: many; DNA: TGCAGTGCTGGGGACAGGGGGCGGAATGAGCAGTTCTTC; CDR3: CSAGDRGRNEQFF
J: TRBJ1-1; V: TRBV28; D: TRBD1; length: 16; size: many; DNA: TGTGCCAGCAGTGGGAGGGACAGGGCGTTGAACACTGAAGCTTTCTTT; CDR3: CASSGRDRALNTEAFF
J: TRBJ1-1; V: TRBV7-2; D: TRBD1; length: 16; size: -; DNA: TGTGCCAGCAGCTTGACAGGGGGCGCGGGGAACACTGAAGCTTTCTTT; CDR3: CASSLTGGAGNTEAFF
J: TRBJ2-4; V: TRBV20-1; D: TRBD1; length: 15; size: few; DNA: TGCAGTGCTCCCCCGGGACAGGTCGACAAAAACATTCAGTACTTC; CDR3: CSAPPGQVDKNIQYF
J: TRBJ2-2; V: TRBV6-5; D: TRBD2; length: 15; size: few; DNA: TGTGCCAGCAGCCGGAGCGGGATCAACCCCGGGGAGCTGTTTTTT; CDR3: CASSRSGINPGELFF
J: TRBJ2-1; V: TRBV24-1; D: -; length: 16; size: few; DNA: TGTGCCACCAGTGATGCTGGGGCGGGGTTAGACAATGAGCAGTTCTTC; CDR3: CATSDAGAGLDNEQFF
J: TRBJ1-4; V: TRBV2; D: TRBD1; length: 14; size: many; DNA: TGTGCCAGCAGTGGAGCAAGACAGGGAGAAAAACTGTTTTTT; CDR3: CASSGARQGEKLFF
J: TRBJ1-1; V: TRBV4-3; D: -; length: 13; size: many; DNA: TGCGCCAGCAGCCAAGTAATTCGGACTGAAGCTTTCTTT; CDR3: CASSQVIRTEAFF
J: TRBJ2-1; V: TRBV10-3; D: TRBD2; length: 18; size: few; DNA: TGTGCCATCAGTGAGCTAGCGGGAAACCGAAATTTCTACAATGAGCAGTTCTTC; CDR3: CAISELAGNRNFYNEQFF
J: TRBJ2-5; V: TRBV4-1; D: TRBD1; length: 14; size: -; DNA: TGCGCCAGCAGCCAAGTCCCGGGACAGGGATTTAGGTACTTC; CDR3: CASSQVPGQGFRYF
J: TRBJ1-6; V: TRBV30; D: -; length: 11; size: -; DNA: TGTGCCTGGAGTGTTAATTCACCCCTCCACTTT; CDR3: CAWSVNSPLHF
J: TRBJ1-1; V: TRBV12-3/TRBV12-4; D: -; length: 13; size: many; DNA: TGTGCCAGCAGTTTACAGGGGATGACTGAAGCTTTCTTT; CDR3: CASSLQGMTEAFF
J: TRBJ2-3; V: TRBV11-2; D: TRBD1; length: 16; size: few; DNA: TGTGCCAGCAGCTTAACAGGGGATGCTAGCACAGATACGCAGTATTTT; CDR3: CASSLTGDASTDTQYF
J: TRBJ2-1; V: TRBV12-3/TRBV12-4; D: TRBD1; length: 14; size: -; DNA: TGTGCCAGCAGTTTAAGGACAGGGTACAATGAGCAGTTCTTC; CDR3: CASSLRTGYNEQFF
J: TRBJ2-3; V: TRBV4-2; D: -; length: 15; size: few; DNA: TGTGCCAGCAGCCCGACAGGGACTAGCACAGATACGCAGTATTTT; CDR3: CASSPTGTSTDTQYF
J: TRBJ2-7; V: TRBV28; D: TRBD1; length: 14; size: once; DNA: TGTGCCAGCAGTCGCCCCGGGACAGCCTACGAGCAGTACTTC; CDR3: CASSRPGTAYEQYF
J: TRBJ2-6; V: TRBV6-5; D: -; length: 15; size: -; DNA: TGTGCCAGCAACCCCGGCGGGGTCGGGGCCAACGTCCTGACTTTC; CDR3: CASNPGGVGANVLTF
J: TRBJ1-1; V: TRBV5-1; D: -; length: 14; size: many; DNA: TGCGCCAGCAGCAGGGACGGGGCGGACACTGAAGCTTTCTTT; CDR3: CASSRDGADTEAFF
J: TRBJ1-1; V: TRBV12-3/TRBV12-4; D: -; length: 13; size: -; DNA: TGTGCCAGCAGTTGGGGGGAGGGCACTGAAGCTTTCTTT; CDR3: CASSWGEGTEAFF
J: TRBJ2-1; V: TRBV12-3/TRBV12-4; D: TRBD2; length: 15; size: -; DNA: TGTGCCAGCAGTTTTTTCGCGGGAGGACGCAATGAGCAGTTCTTC; CDR3: CASSFFAGGRNEQFF
J: TRBJ2-2; V: TRBV28; D: -; length: 13; size: few; DNA: TGTGCCAGCCGGGGCAGTCCCACCGGGGAGCTGTTTTTT; CDR3: CASRGSPTGELFF
J: TRBJ2-3; V: TRBV5-1; D: TRBD1; length: 17; size: -; DNA: TGCGCCAGCAGCTTGGTAGACAGGGGCGCTTTAGCAGATACGCAGTATTTT; CDR3: CASSLVDRGALADTQYF
J: TRBJ2-7; V: TRBV30; D: -; length: 13; size: -; DNA: TGTGCCGCCTCACGGGGGTACGGTCAGGAGCAGTACTTC; CDR3: CAASRGYGQEQYF
J: TRBJ1-4; V: TRBV7-2; D: -; length: 16; size: many; DNA: TGTGCCAGCAGCTCTTACGTGACAGCAACTAATGAAAAACTGTTTTTT; CDR3: CASSSYVTATNEKLFF
J: TRBJ2-1; V: TRBV5-1; D: -; length: 22; size: -; DNA: TGCGCCAGCAGCATCATGACCAAACCATCGGTAGCGCGCAACAGCTCCTACAATGAGCAGTTCTTC; CDR3: CASSIMTKPSVARNSSYNEQFF
J: TRBJ2-6; V: TRBV10-3; D: TRBD2; length: 18; size: many; DNA: TGTGCCATCAGTGGAGAACGGACGGGAGGCTCTGGGGCCAACGTCCTGACTTTC; CDR3: CAISGERTGGSGANVLTF
J: TRBJ2-3; V: TRBV7-9; D: -; length: 14; size: many; DNA: TGTGCCAGCAGCTTGGCAGGGACCACAGATACGCAGTATTTT; CDR3: CASSLAGTTDTQYF
J: TRBJ2-1; V: TRBV30; D: TRBD2; length: 15; size: -; DNA: TGTGCCTGGAACCCCCATAGCGGGAGGGACAATGAGCAGTTCTTC; CDR3: CAWNPHSGRDNEQFF
J: TRBJ2-3; V: TRBV28; D: -; length: 15; size: -; DNA: TGTGCCAGCACCCGTTTGGGAGAGGGCACAGATACGCAGTATTTT; CDR3: CASTRLGEGTDTQYF
J: TRBJ2-6; V: TRBV24-1; D: TRBD1; length: 20; size: -; DNA: TGTGCCACCAGTGATTCCCGCCCAGGGGGCCTATATTCCGGGGCCAACGTCCTGACTTTC; CDR3: CATSDSRPGGLYSGANVLTF
J: TRBJ2-3; V: TRBV7-2; D: TRBD2; length: 16; size: many; DNA: TGTGCCAGCAGGGATCTAGCGGGAGATGGTACAGATACGCAGTATTTT; CDR3: CASRDLAGDGTDTQYF
J: TRBJ1-5; V: TRBV20-1; D: TRBD1; length: 15; size: -; DNA: TGCAGTGCTACCCCGGGACAGGGTTCGGGACAGCCCCAGCATTTT; CDR3: CSATPGQGSGQPQHF
J: TRBJ1-4; V: TRBV5-1; D: -; length: 14; size: many; DNA: TGCGCCAGCAGCCCCGCCGGGATGGATGAAAAACTGTTTTTT; CDR3: CASSPAGMDEKLFF
J: TRBJ2-1; V: TRBV7-2; D: TRBD1; length: 15; size: -; DNA: TGTGCCAGCAGCTTATCAGGGGGCGCGGGCAATGAGCAGTTCTTC; CDR3: CASSLSGGAGNEQFF
J: TRBJ2-3; V: TRBV7-8; D: -; length: 17; size: -; DNA: TGTGCCAGCAGCCCGGGCTCTATATGGAGTTTCACAGATACGCAGTATTTT; CDR3: CASSPGSIWSFTDTQYF
J: TRBJ2-4; V: TRBV6-2/TRBV6-3; D: TRBD1; length: 16; size: many; DNA: TGTGCCACACAAAAAGAGGACAGGAATTGGGTGAACATTCAGTACTTC; CDR3: CATQKEDRNWVNIQYF
J: TRBJ1-1; V: TRBV18; D: TRBD1; length: 15; size: -; DNA: TGTGCCAGCTCACCAACCGACAGGGCGGGCACTGAAGCTTTCTTT; CDR3: CASSPTDRAGTEAFF
J: TRBJ1-1; V: TRBV7-2; D: -; length: 14; size: many; DNA: TGTGCCAGCAGCCTACAGTGGAGAGAAACTGAAGCTTTCTTT; CDR3: CASSLQWRETEAFF
J: TRBJ2-3; V: TRBV11-3; D: TRBD2; length: 16; size: -; DNA: TGTGCCAGCAGCTTAGGGGTAGCGGGAGTGGGGGATACGCAGTATTTT; CDR3: CASSLGVAGVGDTQYF
J: TRBJ2-7; V: TRBV5-5; D: -; length: 11; size: -; DNA: TGTGCCAGCAGCTTGCACGCGGAGCAGTACTTC; CDR3: CASSLHAEQYF
J: TRBJ2-1; V: TRBV6-5; D: TRBD2; length: 13; size: many; DNA: TGTGCCAGCAGACCCCCGGGGGGGCTAAAGGAGTTCTTC; CDR3: CASRPPGGLKEFF
J: TRBJ2-1; V: TRBV6-1; D: -; length: 14; size: few; DNA: TGTGCCAGCAGTGAAGCGGGGGCGAAATGGGAGCAGTTCTTC; CDR3: CASSEAGAKWEQFF
J: TRBJ2-1; V: TRBV18; D: -; length: 13; size: -; DNA: TGTGCCAGCTCACCACGGGATGGGGATGAGCAGTTCTTC; CDR3: CASSPRDGDEQFF
J: TRBJ1-4; V: TRBV20-1; D: TRBD1; length: 15; size: many; DNA: TGCAGTGCTAGAGAAATGGACAGGGGCGATGAAAAACTGTTTTTT; CDR3: CSAREMDRGDEKLFF
J: TRBJ1-2; V: TRBV11-2; D: -; length: 13; size: few; DNA: TGTGCCAGCAGCTGGGCCCAGGGGCACGGCTACACCTTC; CDR3: CASSWAQGHGYTF
J: TRBJ1-5; V: TRBV18; D: -; length: 14; size: -; DNA: TGTGCCAGCTCACCAGGGAGGGTACCTCAGCCCCAGCATTTT; CDR3: CASSPGRVPQPQHF
J: TRBJ2-7; V: TRBV11-2; D: -; length: 10; size: -; DNA: TGTGCCAGCAGTATGTACGAGCAGTACTTC; CDR3: CASSMYEQYF
J: TRBJ2-3; V: TRBV20-1; D: -; length: 15; size: few; DNA: TGCAGTGCTAGAGGGGCCGAGGGCGGGCCAGATACGCAGTATTTT; CDR3: CSARGAEGGPDTQYF
J: TRBJ2-5; V: TRBV28; D: -; length: 13; size: -; DNA: TGTGCCAGCAGTTCCCCGGCGGTGGGGACCCAGTACTTC; CDR3: CASSSPAVGTQYF
J: TRBJ2-7; V: TRBV5-1; D: TRBD2; length: 14; size: few; DNA: TGCGCCAGCAGCTTTACTAGCGGGGCCTACGAGCAGTACTTC; CDR3: CASSFTSGAYEQYF
J: TRBJ2-7; V: TRBV7-9; D: TRBD1; length: 14; size: few; DNA: TGTGCCAGCAGCCCGGGACAGCCTTCCTACGAGCAGTACTTC; CDR3: CASSPGQPSYEQYF
J: TRBJ2-7; V: TRBV7-9; D: -; length: 13; size: many; DNA: TGTGCCAGCAGCTACCAGGACAGTCGGGAGCAGTACTTC; CDR3: CASSYQDSREQYF
J: TRBJ2-3; V: TRBV4-3; D: TRBD2; length: 18; size: -; DNA: TGCGCCAGCAGCCAAGACAAAACTAGCGGGGGGGCGTTCGATACGCAGTATTTT; CDR3: CASSQDKTSGGAFDTQYF
J: TRBJ2-1; V: TRBV20-1; D: -; length: 13; size: -; DNA: TGCAGTGACGTCCCGGGTATCTGCAATGAGCAGTTCTTC; CDR3: CSDVPGICNEQFF
J: TRBJ2-3; V: TRBV6-5; D: -; length: 15; size: few; DNA: TGTGCCAGCAGTTACTCGCAGGGGTGGACAGATACGCAGTATTTT; CDR3: CASSYSQGWTDTQYF